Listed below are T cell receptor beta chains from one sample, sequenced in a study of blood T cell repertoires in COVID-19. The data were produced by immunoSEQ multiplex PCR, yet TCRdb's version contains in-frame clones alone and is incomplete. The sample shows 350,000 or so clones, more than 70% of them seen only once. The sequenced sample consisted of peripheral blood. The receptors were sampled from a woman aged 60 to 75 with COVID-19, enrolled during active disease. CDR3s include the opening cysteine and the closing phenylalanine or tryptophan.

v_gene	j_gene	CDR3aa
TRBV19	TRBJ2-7	CASRGTGENYEQYF
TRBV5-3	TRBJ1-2	CARSLTALPNYGYTF
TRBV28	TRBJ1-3	CASSFLQGATGNTIYF
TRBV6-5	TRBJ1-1	CASNRRNRVWEAFF
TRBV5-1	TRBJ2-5	CASTRGTDQETQYF
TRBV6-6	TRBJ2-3	CASSYYLAGATDTQYF
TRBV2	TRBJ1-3	CASRYSIDLTGNTIYF
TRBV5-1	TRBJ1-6	CASSLVGSSYNSPLHF
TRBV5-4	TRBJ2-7	CASRAGQGEQYF
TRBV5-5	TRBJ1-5	CASSFGTGDPGGQPQHF